A single sample gave rise to the 27 T cell receptor beta chains below, sequenced in a study of Graves' ophthalmopathy and Graves' hyperthyroidism. The TCR beta CDR3 regions underwent amplification from RNA transcripts. HTBI-primed first-round RT-PCR preceded second-round multiplex PCR. A single record per CDR3 protein comes from TCRdb applying MiXCR to the multiplex PCR reads. The sample has around 1,000,000 distinct CDR3 sequences, roughly 35% seen once. Sequencing was done on a sample of peripheral blood or thyroid tissue (not recorded which). The receptors come from an adult man with Graves' hyperthyroidism.

This clonotype was detected ten times or more. The chain links TRBV10-3 to TRBJ2-7, with D uncertain. V was cut by 4 bases and J by 6 bases, with 13 bases left in between. This CDR3 spans 13 amino acids. CDR1 and CDR2 (germline): ENHRY, SYGVKD. CDR3 sequence reads: CAISVEPRGEQYF. CDR3 in DNA: TGTGCCATCAGTGTCGAACCAAGAGGCGAGCAGTACTTC.

In this sample, this clonotype turned up many times. The chain uses TRBV10-1 and TRBJ2-2; D ambiguous. Germline-derived CDR1 and CDR2 are WNHNN and SYGVQD (reference sequence). The CDR3 consists of 15 residues. V was cut by 0 bases and J by 7 bases, with 12 bases left in between. The CDR3 reads CASSESTPTHGELFF. The CDR3 DNA reads TGCGCCAGCAGTGAGTCGACCCCGACCCACGGGGAGCTGTTTTTT.

The sample holds a few counts of this clonotype. V and J are TRBV29-1 and TRBJ2-1; TRBD1 or TRBD2 may be the D gene (5 bases each). The CDR3 totals 15 residues. CDR1 and CDR2 (germline): SQVTM, ANQGSEA. V lost 5 bases and J 3 bases, leaving 17 bases between the germline ends. CDR3 residues: CSVRPPGTSYNEQFF. CDR3 sequence (DNA): TGCAGCGTTCGCCCGCCCGGGACCAGCTACAATGAGCAGTTCTTC.

V is TRBV6-5 and J is TRBJ2-2, with no clear D. The CDR3 runs 14 residues. The V gene lost 6 bases and the J gene lost 0 bases, with 8 bases spanning the gap. Germline loops: CDR1 MNHEY, CDR2 SVGAGI. Here the CDR3 reads CASRPDANTGELFF. CDR3 nucleotide sequence: TGTGCCAGCAGACCGGACGCGAACACCGGGGAGCTGTTTTTT.

The genes are TRBV7-8 and TRBJ2-2, with no clear D. With 3 bases removed from V and 4 bases from J, the gap between germline ends came to 12 bases. The CDR3 runs to 15 residues. Germline lookup yields CDR1 SGHVS and CDR2 FQNEAQ. CDR3 nucleotides: TGTGCCAGCAGCTTTCGTAACAGAGGCACCGGGGAGCTGTTTTTT. Translating it yields CASSFRNRGTGELFF.

The chain joins TRBV7-9 to TRBJ2-5, with D perhaps TRBD2 (5 bases). The germline CDR1 and CDR2 sequences are SEHNR and FQNEAQ (reference sequence). This CDR3 region has 13 residues. Between the trimmed V and J ends, which lost 5 bases and 5 bases, there was a span of 12 bases. This chain's CDR3 is CASSRLAAETQYF. The CDR3 DNA is TGTGCCAGCAGCCGCCTAGCTGCTGAGACCCAGTACTTC.

The V call is TRBV7-8, the J call TRBJ1-3; D perhaps matches TRBD1 (6 bases). CDR3 size: 13 residues. Trimming removed 5 bases from V and 4 bases from J, with 9 bases in between. Looked up from germline, CDR1 is SGHVS and CDR2 is FQNEAQ. The CDR3 reads CASSETGGNTIYF. Here the CDR3 DNA reads TGTGCCAGCAGCGAGACAGGCGGAAACACCATATATTTT.

In this sample, this clonotype turned up many times. V gene TRBV5-1 combines with J gene TRBJ1-1, with 8 bases aligning to TRBD1. The CDR3 consists of 14 residues. The ends lost 2 bases at V and 5 bases at J; junction bases unmatched: 5. CDR1 SGHRS and CDR2 YFSETQ come from the germline V gene. In DNA, the CDR3 is TGCGCCAGCAGCTTCTCTGGACAGGGTACTGAAGCTTTCTTT. Translated: CASSFSGQGTEAFF. Complete variable domain (other parts from reference TRBV5-1 and TRBJ1-1): KAGVTQTPRYLIKTRGQQVTLSCSPISGHRSVSWYQQTPGQGLQFLFEYFSETQRNKGNFPGRFSGRQFSNSRSEMNVSTLELGDSALYLCASSFSGQGTEAFFGQGTRLTVV.

This clonotype was recorded many times. CDR3 region: CAISEGRATNTEAFF. CDR3 bases: TGTGCCATCAGTGAAGGAAGGGCGACGAACACTGAAGCTTTCTTT. This chain connects TRBV10-3 to TRBJ1-1, with D hard to call. The CDR3 extends over 15 amino acids. The V gene's germline CDR1 is ENHRY and CDR2 SYGVKD. V was trimmed by 3 bases and J by 1 base, leaving 12 bases between them.

On this clonotype: At one boundary the junction diverges from the germline segment, which might be a read error. V usage is TRBV10-3 and J usage is TRBJ2-7; weak D call: TRBD1 (5 bases). This CDR3 has 14 amino acids. Germline V CDR1 and CDR2: ENHRY, SYGVKD. CDR3 sequence (DNA): TGTGCCAGCAGTCCGTTCGGACACTACTACGAGCAGTACTTC. It encodes CASSPFGHYYEQYF.

The J gene is TRBJ2-3, the V gene TRBV7-2; 9 bases line up with TRBD2. The V and J ends lost 3 bases and 2 bases, in that order; junction bases with no gene match: 15. The CDR3 contains 19 residues. Germline V lookup: CDR1 SGHTA, CDR2 FQGNSA. CDR3 nucleotides: TGTGCCAGCAGCTTGCCGACTAGCGGTGTGACGGATCCCACAGATACGCAGTATTTT. Its translation is CASSLPTSGVTDPTDTQYF. Drawing the rest from reference TRBV7-2 and TRBJ2-3, the complete variable domain is GAGVSQSPSNKVTEKGKDVELRCDPISGHTALYWYRQSLGQGLEFLIYFQGNSAPDKSGLPSDRFSAERTGGSVSTLTIQRTQQEDSAVYLCASSLPTSGVTDPTDTQYFGPGTRLTVL.

This clonotype was counted between two and nine times. The rearrangement links TRBV20-1 to TRBJ2-7, with D unresolved. Germline lookup yields CDR1 DFQATT and CDR2 SNEGSKA (reference sequence). This CDR3 comprises 12 residues. Trimming pared 5 bases from V and 1 base from J, leaving 9 bases between. The CDR3 loop reads CSAGYGSYEQYF. The CDR3 DNA sequence: TGCAGTGCTGGGTATGGGTCCTACGAGCAGTACTTC.

This clonotype was found many times. CDR3 protein: CASTTGQSNTEAFF. As DNA, the CDR3 is TGCGCCAGCACAACTGGACAGTCGAACACTGAAGCTTTCTTT. J is TRBJ1-1 and V is TRBV5-1; D may be TRBD1 (6 bases). In germline, CDR1 is SGHRS, CDR2 YFSETQ. The CDR3 has 14 amino acids. V lost 6 bases and J 1 base, leaving 13 bases between the germline ends.

The table lists this clonotype with many counts. The chain links TRBV29-1 to TRBJ2-2; 9 bases map to TRBD2. The CDR3 covers 14 residues. V lost 4 bases and J lost 5; bases outside the gene matches: 5. The germline V gene has CDR1 SQVTM and CDR2 ANQGSEA. CDR3 nucleotides: TGCAGCGTTGTGCTAGCGGGAATAACCGGGGAGCTGTTTTTT. This encodes CSVVLAGITGELFF.

DNA of the CDR3: TGCGCCAGCTCAGACAGGGGGAGCAACGAGCAGTACTTC. It codes for CASSDRGSNEQYF. This chain uses TRBV5-1 with TRBJ2-7; 9 positions match TRBD1. Per the germline V gene, CDR1 is SGHRS and CDR2 is YFSETQ. The CDR3 is made up of 13 amino acids. J lost 5 bases, V lost 7 bases, and 7 bases had no gene match.

This clonotype was seen repeatedly, ten times or more. The chain has TRBV19 and TRBJ1-1; D is uncertain. In germline, CDR1 is LNHDA, CDR2 SQIVND (reference sequence). CDR3 length: 10 residues. V gave up 11 bases and J gave up 4 bases, with 8 bases separating them. In nucleotides, the CDR3 is TGTGCCTCCGAATCCACTGAAGCTTTCTTT. Its protein is CASESTEAFF.

The sample holds many counts of this clonotype. The CDR3 DNA sequence: TGTGCCAGCAGTTTTTGGGACTCCGAGACCTACGAGCAGTACTTC. Amino acids: CASSFWDSETYEQYF. The gene calls are TRBV7-9 and TRBJ2-7; possibly TRBD2 for D (6 bases). This CDR3 is 15 amino acids long. Trimming pared 6 bases from V and 2 bases from J, leaving 17 bases between. Germline CDR1 and CDR2: SEHNR and FQNEAQ (reference sequence).

The V gene is TRBV7-2, the J gene TRBJ2-5; 11 bases match TRBD2. The germline V gene encodes CDR1 SGHTA and CDR2 FQGNSA. The CDR3 is 12 residues long. V was pared by 5 bases and J by 13 bases, with 6 bases of the junction left unmatched. In DNA, the CDR3 is TGTGCCAGCAGCCACCTAGCGGGGGGCCGGTACTTC. Its protein is CASSHLAGGRYF.

V and J are TRBV7-9 and TRBJ2-2, with 10 bases aligning to TRBD1. The trim removed 8 bases at V and 7 bases at J, leaving 4 bases unmatched. CDR1 and CDR2 (germline): SEHNR, FQNEAQ (reference sequence). The CDR3 extends over 13 amino acids. CDR3 coding DNA: TGTGCCAGCGGCAGGGACAGGGGCGGGGAGCTGTTTTTT. It yields the protein CASGRDRGGELFF.

This clonotype came up many times. One junction end does not reproduce the germline sequence, and a read error may be involved. The rearrangement links TRBV29-1 to TRBJ1-4; D is undetermined. This CDR3 has 9 amino acids. CDR1 and CDR2 from the germline V gene are SQVTM and ANQGSEA. CDR3 residues: CSVAGNIEF. In DNA, the CDR3 is TGCAGCGTTGCAGGAAATATTGAGTTT. Supplemented by reference TRBV29-1 and TRBJ1-4, the full variable domain reads SAVISQKPSRDICQRGTSLTIQCQVDSQVTMMFWYRQQPGQSLTLIATANQGSEATYESGFVIDKFPISRPNLTFSTLTVSNMSPEDSSIYLCSVAGNIEFGSGTQLSVL.

The chain links TRBV20-1 to TRBJ2-7; no firm D call. Trimming took 0 bases from V and 2 from J, leaving 14 bases between them. This CDR3 is 15 amino acids long. Per the germline V gene, CDR1 is DFQATT and CDR2 is SNEGSKA (reference sequence). The CDR3 sequence is CSARDLEGRAYEQYF. DNA for the CDR3: TGCAGTGCTAGAGATCTGGAAGGGCGCGCCTACGAGCAGTACTTC.

A single count supports this clonotype. An end of the junction differs from the germline gene, which may be a read error. This chain links TRBV2 with TRBJ2-7; D is ambiguous. Germline-derived CDR1 and CDR2 are SNHLY and FYNNEI. The CDR3 length is 12 residues. The CDR3 nucleotides read TGTGCCAGCGGAAGGGCACCCGACGAACAGTACTTC. Translated: CASGRAPDEQYF.

The chain recombines TRBV25-1 with TRBJ1-2; D unclear. CDR3 length: 12 residues. CDR1 and CDR2 (germline): MGHDK, SYGVNS. The CDR3 DNA reads TGTGCTAGAGAAAACACCCGAAGTGGCTACACCTTC. This gives the protein CARENTRSGYTF.

V usage is TRBV12-3 or TRBV12-4 and J usage is TRBJ1-1; possibly TRBD1 for D (6 bases). The CDR3 covers 12 residues. V shed 4 bases and J shed 7 bases, with 10 bases lying between them. The CDR3 coding sequence is TGTGCCAGCAGTTCGAACAGGGTTGAAGCTTTCTTT. Encoded protein: CASSSNRVEAFF.

This clonotype came up a few times. The J gene is TRBJ1-2, the V gene TRBV12-3 or TRBV12-4; D not certain. CDR3 length: 14 residues. V dropped 5 bases and J dropped 4 bases, with 14 bases sitting between them. CDR3 amino acids: CASSPSEALYGYTF. CDR3 nucleotide sequence: TGTGCCAGCAGTCCGTCCGAGGCCCTCTATGGCTACACCTTC.

J is TRBJ2-7 and V is TRBV7-9; 10 nucleotides agree with TRBD1. The J call may be wrong; the DNA end is better matched by TRBJ2-1. This CDR3 comprises 14 residues. The germline V gene encodes CDR1 SEHNR and CDR2 FQNEAQ (reference sequence). The CDR3 nucleotides read TGTGCCAGCAGCCTTCGACAGGGGGCCGGTGAGCAGTTCTTC. Translated, it gives CASSLRQGAGEQFF.

This chain uses TRBV30 with TRBJ2-5; the D gene is possibly TRBD2 (5 bases). CDR1 and CDR2 (germline): GTSNPN, SVGIG (reference sequence). Trimming left V 2 bases short and J 5 bases short, with 9 bases between. This CDR3 region has 12 residues. The CDR3 DNA sequence: TGTGCCTGGAGTCTGGGCGGGGAGACCCAGTACTTC. Its translation is CAWSLGGETQYF.